The 26 T cell receptor beta chains listed next were all sequenced from one sample in a study of OX40 agonist ivuxolimab in advanced cancers. Sequenced by immunoSEQ multiplex PCR; TCRdb stores in-frame clones only, minus some. The sample records about 98,000 clones, 93% being singletons. The source was CD4+ or CD8+ T cells sorted from blood, collected in a trial of the OX40 agonist ivuxolimab. These receptors were taken from an adult with an advanced solid tumor such as melanoma, head and neck, liver or kidney cancer.

The chain combines TRBV5-1 with TRBJ2-1, with D perhaps matching TRBD2 (6 bases). V dropped 2 bases and J dropped 4 bases, with 13 bases sitting between them. The CDR3 extends over 15 amino acids. CDR1 is SGHRS, CDR2 YFSETQ, per germline. The CDR3 bases are TGCGCCAGCAGCTTAAGAGGGACTTTTTACAATGAGCAGTTCTTC. Its protein is CASSLRGTFYNEQFF.

V is TRBV4-1 and J is TRBJ1-5, with D tentatively TRBD1 (5 bases). Germline V gene data show CDR1 as MGHRA and CDR2 as YSYEKL. This CDR3 is built from 15 residues. With 7 bases removed from V and 7 bases from J, the gap between germline ends came to 20 bases. CDR3 loop: CASTSGAGRGQPQHF. The CDR3 nucleotides read TGCGCCAGCACCTCTGGGGCAGGGCGGGGGCAGCCCCAGCATTTT.

The chain joins TRBV30 to TRBJ1-5; 7 bases map to TRBD1. The CDR3 length is 15 residues. Trimming cost V 5 bases and J 2 bases; bases outside gene matches: 9. Germline V gene data show CDR1 as GTSNPN and CDR2 as SVGIG (reference sequence). CDR3 nucleotide sequence: TGTGCCTGGTCTACAGGGGAGTTTGGCAATCAGCCCCAGCATTTT. Residues: CAWSTGEFGNQPQHF.

The gene calls are TRBV27 and TRBJ1-1, with TRBD1 matching 8 bases. From germline, CDR1 is MNHEY and CDR2 SMNVEV (reference sequence). V was clipped by 6 bases and J by 3 bases; unmatched bases: 12. The CDR3 spans 16 residues. CDR3 nucleotides: TGTGCCAGCAGCCGCGCAGGGGGCAGGGGGGACACTGAAGCTTTCTTT. Translated: CASSRAGGRGDTEAFF.

The chain joins TRBV2 to TRBJ2-7; D is undetermined. Germline values: CDR1 SNHLY, CDR2 FYNNEI. V was trimmed by 8 bases and J by 6 bases, leaving 17 bases between them. The CDR3 is 13 residues long. The CDR3 sequence: CASGIRRRVEQYF. CDR3 nucleotide sequence: TGTGCCAGCGGAATCCGGAGACGGGTCGAGCAGTACTTC.

V gene TRBV7-9 combines with J gene TRBJ1-6; D is possibly TRBD1 (5 bases). V lost 2 bases and J 7 bases, leaving 9 bases between the germline ends. Germline-derived CDR1 and CDR2 are SEHNR and FQNEAQ (reference sequence). The CDR3 has 14 residues. The CDR3 DNA follows: TGTGCCAGCAGCTTATGGGGGATCAATTCACCCCTCCACTTT. This sequence encodes CASSLWGINSPLHF.

This sequence joins TRBV15 and TRBJ2-7; 8 bases are a match to TRBD1. CDR1 LNHNV and CDR2 YYDKDF come from the germline V gene (reference sequence). Losses at the gene ends were 2 bases for V and 6 bases for J; bases not matched to a gene: 3. The CDR3 has 13 amino acids. The CDR3 coding sequence is TGTGCCACCAGCAGATCGACAGGGGTCGAGCAGTACTTC. Amino acids: CATSRSTGVEQYF.

The CDR3 loop reads CAIRGEQYV. CDR3 sequence (DNA): TGTGCCATCAGGGGCGAGCAGTACGTC. The V gene is TRBV10-3, the J gene TRBJ2-7; the D is unclear. The CDR3 totals 9 residues. The germline V and J ends were trimmed by 6 bases and 6 bases, with 3 bases remaining between them. The V gene's germline CDR1 is ENHRY and CDR2 SYGVKD.

The sample holds one count of this clone. The chain is built from TRBV6-6 and TRBJ2-2; a possible D gene is TRBD1 (5 bases). CDR1 MNHNY and CDR2 SVGAGI come from the germline V gene (reference sequence). V was clipped by 2 bases and J by 6 bases, with 10 bases between them. There are 14 residues in the CDR3. In DNA, the CDR3 is TGTGCCAGCAGTTACCTAAGCAGGGCCGGGGAGCTGTTTTTT. Residues: CASSYLSRAGELFF.

This chain links TRBV28 with TRBJ1-5; tentative D call: TRBD1 (5 bases). Germline V gene sequence: CDR1 MDHEN, CDR2 SYDVKM. This CDR3 has 16 residues. Trimming removed 6 bases at V and 1 base at J, with 16 bases between. The CDR3 sequence is CASRPSGSWSNQPQHF. The DNA of the CDR3 is TGTGCCAGCAGACCCTCAGGGTCATGGAGCAATCAGCCCCAGCATTTT.

The gene calls are TRBV7-8 and TRBJ1-2; a weak D match, TRBD1 (6 bases). Germline loops: CDR1 SGHVS, CDR2 FQNEAQ. Trimming removed 7 bases at V and 6 bases at J, with 9 bases between. The CDR3 is 11 amino acids. CDR3 loop: CASKGGDGYTF. The CDR3 region has the DNA TGTGCCAGCAAAGGGGGGGATGGCTACACCTTC.

The gene calls are TRBV6-1 and TRBJ1-1; possible D gene TRBD1, 5 bases. Trimming pared 5 bases from V and 1 base from J, leaving 11 bases between. Germline CDR1 is MNHNS and CDR2 is SASEGT. This CDR3 is 14 amino acids long. The CDR3 DNA sequence: TGTGCCAGCAGTTTAACAGGACAGAACACTGAAGCTTTCTTT. Translating it yields CASSLTGQNTEAFF.

V gene TRBV15 combines with J gene TRBJ1-5, with no clear D. Germline loops: CDR1 LNHNV, CDR2 YYDKDF (reference sequence). V lost 3 bases and J 5 bases, leaving 14 bases between the germline ends. The CDR3 is made up of 15 amino acids. The CDR3 nucleotides read TGTGCCACCAGCAGGTCCCTCTCGGAGGATCAGCCCCAGCATTTT. This codes for CATSRSLSEDQPQHF.

The rearrangement uses TRBV28 and TRBJ2-1, with 7 bases matching TRBD1. The trim removed 0 bases at V and 0 bases at J, leaving 11 bases unmatched. Germline CDR1 is MDHEN and CDR2 is SYDVKM. The CDR3 contains 19 residues. In nucleotides, the CDR3 is TGTGCCAGCAGTTTATGGTCCCCCCCCAGGGGGAGCTCCTACAATGAGCAGTTCTTC. Amino acid sequence: CASSLWSPPRGSSYNEQFF. The variable domain in full, completed from reference TRBV28 and TRBJ2-1, reads DVKVTQSSRYLVKRTGEKVFLECVQDMDHENMFWYRQDPGLGLRLIYFSYDVKMKEKGDIPEGYSVSREKKERFSLILESASTNQTSMYLCASSLWSPPRGSSYNEQFFGPGTRLTVL.

This chain links TRBV6-6 with TRBJ1-3; D is uncertain. The CDR3 covers 15 residues. V shed 4 bases and J shed 0 bases, with 10 bases lying between them. Germline V gene lookup returns CDR1 MNHNY and CDR2 SVGAGI (reference sequence). CDR3 residues: CASSSNTYSGNTIYF. The CDR3 bases are TGTGCCAGCAGTTCTAACACATACTCTGGAAACACCATATATTTT.

The rearrangement uses TRBV6-1 and TRBJ2-7, with no clear D. Germline assignment: CDR1 MNHNS and CDR2 SASEGT. This CDR3 spans 12 amino acids. The ends were cut back, 5 bases at V and 0 bases at J, with 5 bases in the middle. Here the CDR3 DNA reads TGTGCCAGCAGTCGCCACTCCTACGAGCAGTACTTC. Amino acids: CASSRHSYEQYF.

J is TRBJ2-2 and V is TRBV10-3, with D perhaps being TRBD1 or TRBD2 (5 bases each). CDR3 length: 15 amino acids. Trimming removed 3 bases at V and 7 bases at J, with 15 bases between. The V gene's germline CDR1 is ENHRY and CDR2 SYGVKD. The CDR3 DNA is TGTGCCATCAGTGACCCCACCCGGGACGGCGGGGAGCTGTTTTTT. Protein product: CAISDPTRDGGELFF.

The chain uses TRBV6-5 and TRBJ1-5, with 7 bases identical to TRBD1. Germline V CDR1 and CDR2: MNHEY, SVGAGI. CDR3 length: 15 amino acids. Germline trimming cut 2 bases from V and 2 bases from J; bases unmatched to any gene: 3. The CDR3 DNA sequence: TGTGCCAGCAGTTACGGGACAGTCCGCAATCAGCCCCAGCATTTT. It yields the protein CASSYGTVRNQPQHF.

This chain joins TRBV18 and TRBJ2-1; weak D call: TRBD2 (7 bases). Trimming pared 2 bases from V and 6 bases from J, leaving 17 bases between. This CDR3 contains 16 residues. Germline values: CDR1 KGHSH, CDR2 LQKENI. The CDR3 here is CASSPRGGGGSNEQFF. The CDR3 DNA is TGTGCCAGCTCACCAAGGGGCGGCGGGGGCTCCAATGAGCAGTTCTTC.

The V and J genes are TRBV9 and TRBJ1-2, with D tentatively TRBD1 (5 bases). V shed 2 bases and J shed 4 bases, with 15 bases lying between them. The CDR3 consists of 15 residues. Per the germline V gene, CDR1 is SGDLS and CDR2 is YYNGEE. CDR3: CASSVGRVHGYGYTF. In DNA form, the CDR3 reads TGTGCCAGCAGCGTGGGCAGGGTTCATGGCTATGGCTACACCTTC.

This chain connects TRBV15 to TRBJ2-3, with D hard to call. The CDR3 totals 15 residues. From germline, CDR1 is LNHNV and CDR2 YYDKDF (reference sequence). V lost 0 bases and J lost 0, with 7 bases in between. CDR3 sequence (DNA): TGTGCCACCAGCAGAGACTTTGCAAGCACAGATACGCAGTATTTT. Protein product: CATSRDFASTDTQYF.

The chain carries TRBV9 and TRBJ2-1, with D tentatively TRBD2 (6 bases). Germline lookup yields CDR1 SGDLS and CDR2 YYNGEE. The CDR3 is 15 amino acids. V was pared by 1 base and J by 0 bases, with 8 bases between. The CDR3: CASSVLGGSYNEQFF. The CDR3 DNA sequence: TGTGCCAGCAGCGTACTCGGGGGCTCCTACAATGAGCAGTTCTTC.

The genes are TRBV2 and TRBJ1-1; D may be TRBD1 (5 bases). This CDR3 is 14 amino acids long. Looked up from germline, CDR1 is SNHLY and CDR2 is FYNNEI. V lost 5 bases and J 3 bases, leaving 13 bases between the germline ends. The CDR3 is CASSIGGSDTEAFF. The CDR3 coding sequence is TGTGCCAGCAGTATCGGGGGGTCGGACACTGAAGCTTTCTTT.

The chain employs TRBV7-2 and TRBJ1-3; no reliable D call. Trimming removed 3 bases from V and 0 bases from J, with 9 bases in between. In germline, CDR1 is SGHTA, CDR2 FQGNSA. There are 15 residues in the CDR3. This CDR3 is CASSFLPRSGNTIYF. The CDR3 region has the DNA TGTGCCAGCAGCTTTTTACCCCGCTCTGGAAACACCATATATTTT.

V and J are TRBV28 and TRBJ1-2; no firm D call. The CDR3 is 15 residues long. V lost 3 bases and J lost 0, with 11 bases in between. The germline CDR1 and CDR2 sequences are MDHEN and SYDVKM. CDR3 sequence (DNA): TGTGCCAGCAGTTTTCTTCCCAATTCTAACTATGGCTACACCTTC. Translation gives CASSFLPNSNYGYTF.

The V and J genes are TRBV9 and TRBJ2-5; D is ambiguous. Germline V gene data show CDR1 as SGDLS and CDR2 as YYNGEE. The CDR3 totals 13 residues. V lost 4 bases and J 1 base, leaving 8 bases between the germline ends. CDR3 DNA sequence: TGTGCCAGCAGCATCGGCGCCCAAGAGACCCAGTACTTC. Translating gives CASSIGAQETQYF.